One TCR beta chain is described in this entry. This table comes from immunoSEQ multiplex PCR, and its TCRdb copy is limited to in-frame clones, with some not included. This table has approximately 120,000 clones, less than 90% appearing once. The data are from a study of blood T cell repertoires in COVID-19. Study information: Whether acute or convalescent, the COVID-19 samples came from the United States, Italy and Spain.

This CDR3 spans 15 amino acids. The rearrangement uses TRBV21-1 and TRBJ2-7; the D segment call TRBD2 is taken from the table without a DNA check. TRBV21-1 has pseudogene status. This TCR was sampled from a woman aged 60-75 years with acute or convalescent COVID-19. Sequenced material: peripheral blood. CDR3 residues: CASSKDGLAGDEQYF. CDR3 coding DNA: TGTGCCAGCAGCAAAGATGGACTAGCGGGAGATGAGCAGTACTTC.